A selection of T cell receptor beta chains follows, all from one sample in a study of vaccination effects on CD4 cells after COVID-19. What these receptors recognize is not known. The method was immunoSEQ multiplex PCR; TCRdb's version includes in-frame clones alone and lacks a portion of them. Here the sample spans 24,000 or so clones, around 70% being singletons. This specimen consisted of CD4+ T cells from PBMCs cultured with SARS-CoV-2 spike peptides, obtained after COVID-19 vaccination. The receptors come from a human donor who received a COVID-19 vaccine. Both conserved end residues are part of each CDR3.

v_gene	CDR3aa
TRBV15	CATSRSRDTQYF
TRBV5-4	CASSFISGSGNEQYF
TRBV11-2	CASSFGPDRAAGYTF
TRBV10-3	CAIFVRRDSETQYF
TRBV10-1	CASSQTRTGELFF
TRBV10-3	CAISDQASYEQYF
TRBV7-2	CASSSAGPQYF
TRBV6-1	CASSEAPDRAQPQHF
TRBV29-1	CSAPQATYEQYF
TRBV6-5	CASSLNGRGQETQYF
TRBV6-5	CASSFGLAGGYEQYF
TRBV27	CASSTPGIPTQLFF
TRBV7-8	CASSLLGQPQHF
TRBV18	CASSTQGNTEAFF
TRBV5-1	CASSFWDRGDSSYEQYF
TRBV9	CASSTWTDTTDTQYF
TRBV20-1	CSASRSSGGGLAKNIQYF
TRBV28	CASSIQPWTGLGGELFF
TRBV6-6	CASSSLNEQFF
TRBV2	CAGLRDRGADTQYF
TRBV5-6	CASSLASRGHHGTDTQYF
TRBV3-1/TRBV3-2	CASSPTNRIDGTEAFF
TRBV5-4	CASSLGGMIYNEQFF
TRBV5-1	CASSWSTQETQYF
TRBV19	CASSMLGNYGYTF
TRBV27	CASSLSRHLNYGYTF
TRBV28	CAIVPEIAKNIQYF
TRBV19	CATRDRGNTGELFF
TRBV10-3	CAISEPGQNQPQHF
TRBV5-1	CASSFGAQETQYF
TRBV4-1	CASKQTGASQETQYF
TRBV12-3/TRBV12-4	CASSNRVSPLHF
TRBV5-1	CASSLVGGNTIYF
TRBV24-1	CATSDFRQETQYF
TRBV10-3	CAISGGQGSYNEQFF
TRBV7-7	CASSLRVATQVGELFF
TRBV3-1/TRBV3-2	CASSLYGERAALF
TRBV10-2	CASRSSGIYEQYF
TRBV5-1	CASKAMWTGQETQYF
TRBV7-9	CASSFPTGIYGYTF
TRBV5-1	CASSSGQFNEKLFF
TRBV6-5	CASRWTSGRSEQFF
TRBV24-1	CATSDSDRWGGYTF
TRBV5-4	CASSVDSGGSGELFF
TRBV5-5	CASRKAHVTGTAYEQYF
TRBV11-2	CASSLGLFYGYTF
TRBV2	CASSKVSTGWDEQYF
TRBV27	CASSFGGGSSYNEQFF
TRBV5-1	CASSLGVSETQYF
TRBV15	CATSSLDPNSPLHF
TRBV2	CASSMNTEAFF
TRBV9	CASSAGVGNQPQHF
TRBV9	CASSVSIGGRGVTYEQYF
TRBV9	CVSSVVGGSYNEQFF
TRBV25-1	CASSVTQPGLGSTDTQYF
TRBV7-9	CASSLALGRDNSPLHF
TRBV5-6	CASSPNKALNTEAFF
TRBV7-2	CASSFRGGDTQYF
TRBV5-1	CASSLVGEGVQFF